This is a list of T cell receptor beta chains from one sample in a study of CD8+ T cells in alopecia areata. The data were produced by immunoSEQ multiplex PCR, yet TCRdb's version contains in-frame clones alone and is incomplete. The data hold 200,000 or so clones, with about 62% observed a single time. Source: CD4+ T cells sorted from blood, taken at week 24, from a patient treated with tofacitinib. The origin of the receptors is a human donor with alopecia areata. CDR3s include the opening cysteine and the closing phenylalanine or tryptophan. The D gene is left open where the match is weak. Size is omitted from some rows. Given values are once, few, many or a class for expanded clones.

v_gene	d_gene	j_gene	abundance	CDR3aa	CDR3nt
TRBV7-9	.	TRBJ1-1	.	CASSPIMVRGTEAFF	TGCGCCAGCAGCCCAATCATGGTCAGGGGCACTGAAGCTTTCTTT
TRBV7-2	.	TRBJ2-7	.	CASREAERGGLYEQYF	TGTGCCAGCAGGGAAGCGGAACGGGGTGGTTTGTACGAGCAGTACTTC
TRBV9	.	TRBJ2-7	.	CASSVGDEQYF	TGTGCCAGCAGCGTAGGGGACGAGCAGTACTTC
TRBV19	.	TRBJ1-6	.	CASSISSRNSPLHF	TGTGCCAGTAGTATTAGCAGCAGAAATTCACCCCTCCACTTT
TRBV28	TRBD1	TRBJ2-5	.	CASSLTGQKETQYF	TGTGCCAGCAGTTTAACGGGACAGAAAGAGACCCAGTACTTC
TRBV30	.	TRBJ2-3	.	CAWSYSVSTDTQYF	TGTGCCTGGAGTTATAGCGTTAGCACAGATACGCAGTATTTT
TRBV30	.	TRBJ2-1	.	CAWSVRNEIQFF	TGTGCCTGGAGTGTACGGAACGAGATACAGTTCTTC
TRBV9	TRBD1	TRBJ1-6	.	CASSARDRAGGAPLHF	TGTGCCAGCAGCGCCAGGGACAGGGCAGGAGGAGCACCCCTCCACTTT
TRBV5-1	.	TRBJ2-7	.	CASRIEPLESYEQYF	TGCGCCAGCAGGATTGAGCCACTGGAATCCTACGAGCAGTACTTC
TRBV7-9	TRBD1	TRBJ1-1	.	CASSSYRGQSTEAFF	TGTGCCAGCAGCTCGTACAGGGGGCAGTCAACTGAAGCTTTCTTT
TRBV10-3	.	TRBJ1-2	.	CAISETFYGYTF	TGTGCCATCAGTGAGACCTTCTATGGCTACACCTTC
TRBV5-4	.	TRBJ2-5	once	CASSFLPRETQYF	TGTGCCAGCAGCTTTCTCCCGCGAGAGACCCAGTACTTC
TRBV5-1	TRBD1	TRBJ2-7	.	CASSHRDRNIYEQYF	TGCGCCAGCAGTCACCGGGACAGGAACATCTACGAGCAGTACTTC
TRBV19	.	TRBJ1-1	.	CASSIKGTEAFF	TGTGCCAGTAGTATAAAGGGCACTGAAGCTTTCTTT
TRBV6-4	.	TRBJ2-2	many	CASSQTGTPTGELFF	TGTGCCAGCAGCCAAACCGGGACCCCCACCGGGGAGCTGTTTTTT
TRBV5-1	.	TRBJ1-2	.	CASSLLGNYGYTF	TGCGCCAGCAGCTTGCTAGGGAACTATGGCTACACCTTC
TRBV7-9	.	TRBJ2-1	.	CASRFRDTNEQFF	TGTGCCAGCAGATTCCGGGACACTAATGAGCAGTTCTTC
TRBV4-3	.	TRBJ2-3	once	CASSQATTGTDTQYF	TGCGCCAGCAGCCAAGCCACTACGGGCACAGATACGCAGTATTTT
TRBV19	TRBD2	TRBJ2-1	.	CASSIPLTSRDEQFF	TGTGCCAGTAGTATACCGCTGACTAGCCGGGATGAGCAGTTCTTC
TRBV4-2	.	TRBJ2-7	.	CASSPVKSSPVEQYF	TGTGCCAGCAGCCCAGTAAAGTCTAGTCCGGTGGAGCAGTACTTC
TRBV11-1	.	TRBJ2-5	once	CASSLAGLVGETQYF	TGTGCCAGCAGCTTAGCAGGTCTAGTGGGAGAGACCCAGTACTTC
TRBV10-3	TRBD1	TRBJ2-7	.	CAISARQGGHEQYF	TGTGCCATCAGTGCCCGACAGGGTGGGCACGAGCAGTACTTC
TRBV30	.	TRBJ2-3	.	CAWSRLGADTQYF	TGTGCCTGGAGTAGGCTGGGGGCAGATACGCAGTATTTT
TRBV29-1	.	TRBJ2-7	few	CSVEPFTGSYEQYF	TGCAGCGTTGAACCCTTTACAGGCTCCTACGAGCAGTACTTC
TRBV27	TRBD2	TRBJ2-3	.	CASSLSVPSGGVTQYF	TGTGCCAGCAGTTTATCTGTCCCTAGCGGGGGGGTGACGCAGTATTTT
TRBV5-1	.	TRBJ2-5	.	CASSLAGEKTQYF	TGCGCCAGCAGCTTGGCCGGGGAGAAGACCCAGTACTTC
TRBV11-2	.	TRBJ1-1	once	CASSLTGRMNTEAFF	TGTGCCAGCAGCTTAACAGGGCGCATGAACACTGAAGCTTTCTTT
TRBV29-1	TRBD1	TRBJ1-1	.	CSVVGPGTGGTEAFF	TGCAGCGTTGTGGGTCCCGGGACAGGGGGCACTGAAGCTTTCTTT
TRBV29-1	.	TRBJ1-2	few	CSVTPSSYTF	TGCAGCGTTACCCCCTCGAGCTACACCTTC
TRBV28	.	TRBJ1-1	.	CASSLRQGRANTEAFF	TGTGCCAGCAGTTTGAGGCAGGGGAGGGCGAACACTGAAGCTTTCTTT
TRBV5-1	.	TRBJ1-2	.	CASSTGTSNYGYTF	TGCGCCAGCAGCACGGGGACTTCTAACTATGGCTACACCTTC